This TCR beta chain stems from a study of blood T cell repertoires in COVID-19. At the level of the study: Samples taken during acute and convalescent COVID-19 were collected in the United States, Italy and Spain. From T cells, B-cell-depleted T cells, or PBMCs came the material, which was cDNA or gDNA.

The V gene's germline CDR1 is LNHDA and CDR2 SQIVND (reference sequence). Trimming took off 3 bases at V and 1 base at J, with 6 bases between the two ends. CDR3 length: 13 residues. Original processing methods: Reference gene primers were amplified, and this amplification served to estimate nucleated cell counts. The data were produced by immunoSEQ multiplex PCR, yet TCRdb's version contains in-frame clones alone and is incomplete. Clone size and V and J calls were adopted from that table, with D and trimming inferred from the DNA. The sample includes 30,000 to 50,000 clones, around 95% of them seen just once.

The sequenced sample was peripheral blood. V gene TRBV19 combines with J gene TRBJ1-1, with a possible D match to TRBD1 (5 bases). This clonotype was obtained from a human donor with active COVID-19. The donor label of this sample is uncertain. CDR3 DNA sequence: TGTGCCAGTAGTATGACAGCGAACACTGAAGCTTTCTTT. It translates to CASSMTANTEAFF. The full variable domain, its missing parts supplied by reference TRBV19 and TRBJ1-1, is DGGITQSPKYLFRKEGQNVTLSCEQNLNHDAMYWYRQDPGQGLRLIYYSQIVNDFQKGDIAEGYSVSREKKESFPLTVTSAQKNPTAFYLCASSMTANTEAFFGQGTRLTVV.